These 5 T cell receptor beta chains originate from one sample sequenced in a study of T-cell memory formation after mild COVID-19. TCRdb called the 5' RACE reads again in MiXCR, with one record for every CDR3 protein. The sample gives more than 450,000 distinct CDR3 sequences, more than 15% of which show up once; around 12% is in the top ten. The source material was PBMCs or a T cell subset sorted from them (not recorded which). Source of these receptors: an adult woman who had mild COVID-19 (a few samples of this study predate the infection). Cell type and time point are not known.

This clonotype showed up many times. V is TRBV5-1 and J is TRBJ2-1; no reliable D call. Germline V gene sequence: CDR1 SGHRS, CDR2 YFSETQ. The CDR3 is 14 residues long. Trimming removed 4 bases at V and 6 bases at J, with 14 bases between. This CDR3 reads CASSPSTVPNEQFF. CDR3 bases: TGCGCCAGCAGCCCCTCCACGGTGCCCAATGAGCAGTTCTTC.

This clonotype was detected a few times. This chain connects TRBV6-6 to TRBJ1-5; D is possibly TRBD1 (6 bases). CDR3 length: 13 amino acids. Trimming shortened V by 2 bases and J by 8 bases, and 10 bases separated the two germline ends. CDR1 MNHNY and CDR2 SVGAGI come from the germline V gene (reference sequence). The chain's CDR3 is CASSYGGAEPQHF. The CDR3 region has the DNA TGTGCCAGCAGTTACGGGGGGGCGGAGCCCCAGCATTTT.

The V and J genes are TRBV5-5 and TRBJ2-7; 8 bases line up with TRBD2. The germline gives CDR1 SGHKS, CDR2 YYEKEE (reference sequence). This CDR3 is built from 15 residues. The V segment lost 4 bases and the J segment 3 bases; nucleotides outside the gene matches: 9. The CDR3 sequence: CASSLLSGTYYEQYF. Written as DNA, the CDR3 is TGTGCCAGCAGCCTCCTTAGCGGGACATACTACGAGCAGTACTTC.

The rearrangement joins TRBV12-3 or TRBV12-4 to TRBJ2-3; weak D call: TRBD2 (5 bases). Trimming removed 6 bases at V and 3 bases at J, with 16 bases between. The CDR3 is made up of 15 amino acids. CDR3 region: CASSRPAGTTDTQYF. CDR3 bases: TGTGCCAGCAGCCGTCCGGCGGGTACGACAGATACGCAGTATTTT.

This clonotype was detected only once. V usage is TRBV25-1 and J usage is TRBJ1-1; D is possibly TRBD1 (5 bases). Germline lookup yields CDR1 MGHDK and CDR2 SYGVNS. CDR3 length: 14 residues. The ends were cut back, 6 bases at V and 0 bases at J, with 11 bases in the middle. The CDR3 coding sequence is TGTGCCAGCAGCCAGGGAAAGATGAACACTGAAGCTTTCTTT. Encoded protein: CASSQGKMNTEAFF.